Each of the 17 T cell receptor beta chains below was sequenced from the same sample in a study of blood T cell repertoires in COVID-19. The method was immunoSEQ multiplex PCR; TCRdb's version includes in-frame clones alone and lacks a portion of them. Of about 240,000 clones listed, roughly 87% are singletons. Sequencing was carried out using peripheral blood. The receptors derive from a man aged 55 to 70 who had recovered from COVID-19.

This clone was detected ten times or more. DNA of the CDR3: TGCAGCGTAAGGACAGGGGGCGGCAATCAGCCCCAGCATTTT. Protein sequence: CSVRTGGGNQPQHF. The chain uses TRBV29-1 and TRBJ1-5, with 11 bases identical to TRBD1. This CDR3 region has 14 residues. V lost 6 bases and J lost 2; bases outside the gene matches: 3. Per the germline V gene, CDR1 is SQVTM and CDR2 is ANQGSEA.

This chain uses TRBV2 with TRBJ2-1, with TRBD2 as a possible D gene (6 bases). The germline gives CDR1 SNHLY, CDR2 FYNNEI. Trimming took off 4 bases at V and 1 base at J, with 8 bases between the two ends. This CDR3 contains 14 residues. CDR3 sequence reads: CASSVGGSYNEQFF. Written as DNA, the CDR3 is TGTGCCAGCAGTGTCGGGGGATCCTACAATGAGCAGTTCTTC. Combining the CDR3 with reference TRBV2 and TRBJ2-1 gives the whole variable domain EPEVTQTPSHQVTQMGQEVILRCVPISNHLYFYWYRQILGQKVEFLVSFYNNEISEKSEIFDDQFSVERPDGSNFTLKIRSTKLEDSAMYFCASSVGGSYNEQFFGPGTRLTVL.

CDR3 DNA sequence: TGTGCCAGCAGCGTAACGGTCAGGGGGCCTGAAAAACTGTTTTTT. Translating it yields CASSVTVRGPEKLFF. This chain uses TRBV9 with TRBJ1-4; 8 positions agree with TRBD1. The germline V gene encodes CDR1 SGDLS and CDR2 YYNGEE. This CDR3 contains 15 residues. J gave up 7 bases and V 1 base, and 6 bases lay outside the gene matches.

CDR3 nucleotides: TGTGCCTGGAGTGTGGGGGGGACCGAGCAGTACTTC. Its protein is CAWSVGGTEQYF. The chain carries TRBV30 and TRBJ2-7, with 7 positions matching TRBD2. Unmatched junction bases numbered 2, after V lost 0 bases and J lost 6 bases. The CDR3 covers 12 residues. Germline-derived CDR1 and CDR2 are GTSNPN and SVGIG (reference sequence).

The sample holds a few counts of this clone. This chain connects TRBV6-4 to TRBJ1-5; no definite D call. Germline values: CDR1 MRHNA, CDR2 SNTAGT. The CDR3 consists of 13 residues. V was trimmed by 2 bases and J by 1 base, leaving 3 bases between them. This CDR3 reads CASSDQSNQPQHF. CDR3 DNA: TGTGCCAGCAGTGACCAGAGCAATCAGCCCCAGCATTTT.

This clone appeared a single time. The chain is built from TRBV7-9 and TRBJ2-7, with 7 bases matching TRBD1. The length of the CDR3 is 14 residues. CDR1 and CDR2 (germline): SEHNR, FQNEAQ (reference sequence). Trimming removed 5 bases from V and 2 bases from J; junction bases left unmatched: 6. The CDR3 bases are TGTGCCAGCAGCAAGGGACAGTCTACCTACGAGCAGTACTTC. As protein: CASSKGQSTYEQYF.

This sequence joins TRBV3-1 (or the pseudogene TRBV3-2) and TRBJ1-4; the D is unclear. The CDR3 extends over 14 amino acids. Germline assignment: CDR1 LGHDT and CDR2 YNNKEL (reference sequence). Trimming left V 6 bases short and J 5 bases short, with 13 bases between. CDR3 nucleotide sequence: TGTGCCAGCAGTAGGTCCGGGGTGAATGAAAAACTGTTTTTT. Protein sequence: CASSRSGVNEKLFF.

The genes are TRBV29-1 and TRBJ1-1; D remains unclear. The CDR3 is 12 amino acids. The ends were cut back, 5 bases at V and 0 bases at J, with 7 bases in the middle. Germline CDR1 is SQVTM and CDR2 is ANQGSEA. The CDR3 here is CSVMGVNTEAFF. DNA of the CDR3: TGCAGCGTTATGGGAGTGAACACTGAAGCTTTCTTT.

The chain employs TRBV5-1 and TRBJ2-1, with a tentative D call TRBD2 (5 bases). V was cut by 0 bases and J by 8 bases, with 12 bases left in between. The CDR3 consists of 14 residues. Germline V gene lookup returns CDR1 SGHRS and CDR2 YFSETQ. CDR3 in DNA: TGCGCCAGCAGCTTGGAACTAGACGCCTATGAGCAGTTCTTC. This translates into CASSLELDAYEQFF. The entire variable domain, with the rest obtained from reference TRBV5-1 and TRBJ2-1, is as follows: KAGVTQTPRYLIKTRGQQVTLSCSPISGHRSVSWYQQTPGQGLQFLFEYFSETQRNKGNFPGRFSGRQFSNSRSEMNVSTLELGDSALYLCASSLELDAYEQFFGPGTRLTVL.

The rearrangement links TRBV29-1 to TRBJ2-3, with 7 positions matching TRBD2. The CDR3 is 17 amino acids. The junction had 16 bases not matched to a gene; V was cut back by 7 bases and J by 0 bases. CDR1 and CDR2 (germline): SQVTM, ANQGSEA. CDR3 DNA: TGCAGCGGGGGGGGTGTAGGAGCCCTTTCTAGCACAGATACGCAGTATTTT. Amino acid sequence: CSGGGVGALSSTDTQYF.

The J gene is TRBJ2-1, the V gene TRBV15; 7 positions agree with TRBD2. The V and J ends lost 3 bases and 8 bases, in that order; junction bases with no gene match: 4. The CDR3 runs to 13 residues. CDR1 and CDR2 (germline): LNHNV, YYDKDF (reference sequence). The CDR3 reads CATSRGTIDEQFF. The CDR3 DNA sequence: TGTGCCACCAGCAGGGGGACTATCGATGAGCAGTTCTTC. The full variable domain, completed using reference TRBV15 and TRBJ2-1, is DAMVIQNPRYQVTQFGKPVTLSCSQTLNHNVMYWYQQKSSQAPKLLFHYYDKDFNNEADTPDNFQSRRPNTSFCFLDIRSPGLGDTAMYLCATSRGTIDEQFFGPGTRLTVL.

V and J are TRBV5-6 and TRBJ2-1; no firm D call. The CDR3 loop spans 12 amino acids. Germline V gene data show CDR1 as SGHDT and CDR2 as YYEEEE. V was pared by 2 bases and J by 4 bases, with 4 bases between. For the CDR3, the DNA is TGTGCCAGCAGCTTTTCATACAATGAGCAGTTCTTC. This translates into CASSFSYNEQFF.

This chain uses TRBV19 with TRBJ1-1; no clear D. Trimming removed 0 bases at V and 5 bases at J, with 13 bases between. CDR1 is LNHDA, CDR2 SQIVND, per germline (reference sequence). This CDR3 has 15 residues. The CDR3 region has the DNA TGTGCCAGTAGTATAGAAGTCCGGGTTGGGACTGAAGCTTTCTTT. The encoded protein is CASSIEVRVGTEAFF.

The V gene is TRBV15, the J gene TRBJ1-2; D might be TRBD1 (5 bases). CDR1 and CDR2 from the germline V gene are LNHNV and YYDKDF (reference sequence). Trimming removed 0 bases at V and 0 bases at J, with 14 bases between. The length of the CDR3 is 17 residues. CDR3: CATSRDGVRAPNYGYTF. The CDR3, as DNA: TGTGCCACCAGCAGAGATGGCGTCAGGGCACCTAACTATGGCTACACCTTC.

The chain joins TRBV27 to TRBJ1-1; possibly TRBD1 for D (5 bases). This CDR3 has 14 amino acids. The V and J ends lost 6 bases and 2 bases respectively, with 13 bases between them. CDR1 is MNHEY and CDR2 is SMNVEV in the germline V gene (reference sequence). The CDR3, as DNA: TGTGCCAGCAGAAAGCTTCAGGGAAACACTGAAGCTTTCTTT. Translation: CASRKLQGNTEAFF.

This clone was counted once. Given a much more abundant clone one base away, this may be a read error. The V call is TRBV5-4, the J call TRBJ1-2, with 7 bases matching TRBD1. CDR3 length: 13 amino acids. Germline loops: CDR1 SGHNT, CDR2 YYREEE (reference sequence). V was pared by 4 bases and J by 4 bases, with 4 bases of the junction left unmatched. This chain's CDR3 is CASSQDRTYGYTF. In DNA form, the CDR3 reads TGTGCCAGCAGCCAGGACAGGACCTATGGCTACACCTTC. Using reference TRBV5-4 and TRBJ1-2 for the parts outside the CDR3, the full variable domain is ETGVTQSPTHLIKTRGQQVTLRCSSQSGHNTVSWYQQALGQGPQFIFQYYREEENGRGNFPPRFSGLQFPNYSSELNVNALELDDSALYLCASSQDRTYGYTFGSGTRLTVV.

The CDR3 is CASRNGLVWAANTGELFF. DNA of the CDR3: TGCGCCAGCAGGAACGGTTTGGTTTGGGCTGCGAACACCGGGGAGCTGTTTTTT. The V gene is TRBV5-1, the J gene TRBJ2-2; no clear D gene. Germline CDR1 SGHRS, CDR2 YFSETQ. The CDR3 covers 18 residues. The V end lost 5 bases, the J end lost 0 bases, and 20 bases lay between the germline ends.